This T cell receptor beta chain was captured by sequencing in a study of kidney transplant recipient with SARS-CoV-2 infection. CDR1 SNHLY and CDR2 FYNNEI come from the germline V gene. V gave up 0 bases and J gave up 6 bases; unmatched junction bases: 8. The CDR3 consists of 16 residues. One entry per CDR3 protein, called by TCRdb with MiXCR from the reads. This table has 250,000 or so distinct CDR3 sequences, 25% to 35% appearing once. The sequences come from a blood sample, collected at baseline and between days 110 and 120 from a kidney transplant recipient. This chain connects TRBV2 to TRBJ2-1; TRBD2 aligns across 7 bases. This sequence was found in a male patient between 25 and 39 years old who had COVID-19 and was a kidney transplant recipient. The T cells may come from the graft donor. The CDR3: CASSEAGAGRGNEQFF. DNA for the CDR3: TGTGCCAGCAGTGAAGCTGGAGCGGGGCGCGGCAATGAGCAGTTCTTC.